This TCR beta chain was recovered during a study of T-cell reconstitution after alpha-beta-depleted transplantation in children. Trimming took off 5 bases at V and 4 bases at J, with 14 bases between the two ends. The CDR3 length is 13 residues. Germline CDR1 is DFQATT and CDR2 is SNEGSKA (reference sequence). This clonotype was observed many times. The TCRbeta library was prepared with unique molecular identifiers. TCRdb re-called the PCR reads through MiXCR, storing one row per CDR3 protein. The sample carries 700,000 to 950,000 distinct CDR3 sequences, 16% recorded once. This receptor was taken from a male patient aged 10-17 years who had a stem cell transplant for acute lymphoblastic leukemia, so the T cells may come from the graft donor. This chain uses TRBV20-1 with TRBJ1-2; D possibly corresponds to TRBD1 (6 bases). The specimen comprised PBMCs, mostly from graft donor cells, sampled 360 days after TCRalphabeta/CD19-depleted stem cell transplant. CDR3 sequence (DNA): TGCAGTGCTTTCCCGGACAGCCTCTATGGCTACACCTTC. It yields the protein CSAFPDSLYGYTF.